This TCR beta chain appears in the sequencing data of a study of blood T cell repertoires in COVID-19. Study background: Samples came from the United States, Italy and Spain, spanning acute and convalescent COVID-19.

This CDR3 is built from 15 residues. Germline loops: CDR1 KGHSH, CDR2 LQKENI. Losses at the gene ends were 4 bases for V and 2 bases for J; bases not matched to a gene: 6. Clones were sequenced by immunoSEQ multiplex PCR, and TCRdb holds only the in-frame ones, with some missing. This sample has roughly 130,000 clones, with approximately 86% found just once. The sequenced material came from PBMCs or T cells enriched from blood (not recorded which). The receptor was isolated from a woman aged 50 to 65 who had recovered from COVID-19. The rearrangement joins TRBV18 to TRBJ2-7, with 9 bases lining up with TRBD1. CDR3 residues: CASSLSGQGTYEQYF. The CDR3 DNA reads TGTGCCAGCTCACTCTCGGGACAGGGCACCTACGAGCAGTACTTC.